This T cell receptor beta chain was recovered during a study of shared clonotypes between healthy human individuals. Study-wide background: Used for every donor were three CD4 naive, three CD4 memory, two CD8 naive and one CD8 memory plate.

This table comes from immunoSEQ multiplex PCR, and its TCRdb copy is limited to in-frame clones, with some not included. The profile covers 2 million to 2.5 million clones, with approximately 95% appearing a single time and 0.13% taken by the ten largest. The specimen was naive CD4+ T cells sorted from blood. Noted subset: CD45RA+ positively selected. This receptor was taken from a young man in good health.

The CDR3 nucleotides are TGTGCCAGCAGTTTGGATCTGTTAGCGGGAGCCTACAATGAGCAGTTCTTC. Its protein is CASSLDLLAGAYNEQFF. The rearrangement uses TRBV27 and TRBJ2-1; TRBD2 aligns across 9 bases. This CDR3 is 17 amino acids long. V shed 3 bases and J 2 bases; nucleotides not matched to a gene: 8. Germline loops: CDR1 MNHEY, CDR2 SMNVEV (reference sequence).